The 21 T cell receptor beta chains below were found in one sample sequenced in a study of Tregs in tolerant kidney transplant recipients. The data were produced by immunoSEQ multiplex PCR, yet TCRdb's version contains in-frame clones alone and is incomplete. The sample has more than 90,000 clones, about 91% seen once. The specimen sequenced was CD4+ T cells from blood. These receptors came from a human donor in good health.

This sequence joins TRBV5-6 and TRBJ2-7; 12 bases agree with TRBD2. Germline-derived CDR1 and CDR2 are SGHDT and YYEEEE. The CDR3 runs 15 residues. J was trimmed by 5 bases and V by 3 bases; bases with no gene match: 6. The CDR3 region has the DNA TGTGCCAGCAGCTCATGGGGACTAGCGGGCAACGAGCAGTACTTC. Translated: CASSSWGLAGNEQYF.

V gene TRBV5-4 combines with J gene TRBJ2-3, with D unclear. The CDR3 is 14 amino acids. Germline V CDR1 and CDR2: SGHNT, YYREEE (reference sequence). Trimming took off 2 bases at V and 5 bases at J, with 12 bases between the two ends. CDR3 bases: TGTGCCAGCAGCTTACCGTCCACCCAAGATACGCAGTATTTT. Translating gives CASSLPSTQDTQYF.

This clone was picked up one time. The chain combines TRBV7-2 with TRBJ2-7, with 10 positions matching TRBD2. The CDR3 loop spans 15 amino acids. CDR1 is SGHTA and CDR2 is FQGNSA in the germline V gene. The trim removed 2 bases at V and 2 bases at J, leaving 3 bases unmatched. CDR3: CASSLRTSGAYEQYF. CDR3 nucleotide sequence: TGTGCCAGCAGCTTAAGGACTAGCGGTGCCTACGAGCAGTACTTC.

This rearrangement joins TRBV7-8 to TRBJ2-2; 9 bases agree with TRBD2. The germline V gene encodes CDR1 SGHVS and CDR2 FQNEAQ. Trimming removed 5 bases from V and 6 bases from J; junction bases left unmatched: 19. The length of the CDR3 is 19 residues. CDR3 amino acids: CASSPRWLAGSVTAGELFF. The CDR3 region has the DNA TGTGCCAGCAGCCCCAGGTGGCTAGCGGGGTCGGTTACGGCCGGGGAGCTGTTTTTT. The complete variable domain, with remaining parts taken from reference TRBV7-8 and TRBJ2-2, reads GAGVSQSPRYKVAKRGQDVALRCDPISGHVSLFWYQQALGQGPEFLTYFQNEAQLDKSGLPSDRFFAERPEGSVSTLKIQRTQQEDSAVYLCASSPRWLAGSVTAGELFFGEGSRLTVL.

This rearrangement joins TRBV11-2 to TRBJ1-4, with 8 bases matching TRBD1. The junction had 10 bases not matched to a gene; V was cut back by 2 bases and J by 8 bases. Germline V gene data show CDR1 as SGHAT and CDR2 as FQNNGV. This CDR3 spans 16 amino acids. CDR3 sequence: CASSLKDRVLTEKLFF. In DNA form, the CDR3 reads TGTGCCAGCAGCTTAAAGGACAGGGTTCTTACGGAAAAACTGTTTTTT.

This chain uses TRBV11-2 with TRBJ1-5, with D unclear. With 1 base removed from V and 0 bases from J, the gap between germline ends came to 10 bases. The CDR3 extends over 16 amino acids. Germline V CDR1 and CDR2: SGHAT, FQNNGV. The CDR3 spells CASSLVVGYSNQPQHF. The DNA of the CDR3 is TGTGCCAGCAGCTTAGTGGTGGGGTATAGCAATCAGCCCCAGCATTTT.

This clone occurred a few times. The chain combines TRBV6-5 with TRBJ2-2, with a possible D match to TRBD1 (5 bases). V lost 6 bases to trimming and J lost 4 bases, with 6 bases between them. Germline CDR1 and CDR2: MNHEY and SVGAGI. The CDR3 contains 12 residues. The CDR3 bases are TGTGCCAGCAGGCAGGGCACCGGGGAGCTGTTTTTT. Protein: CASRQGTGELFF.

The chain combines TRBV11-2 with TRBJ2-3; D is ambiguous. The CDR3 consists of 12 residues. Looked up from germline, CDR1 is SGHAT and CDR2 is FQNNGV. V was cut by 1 base and J by 5 bases, with 4 bases left in between. In nucleotides, the CDR3 is TGTGCCAGCAGCTTAGCAGTAGATACGCAGTATTTT. Residues: CASSLAVDTQYF. The complete variable domain, with remaining parts taken from reference TRBV11-2 and TRBJ2-3, reads EAGVAQSPRYKIIEKRQSVAFWCNPISGHATLYWYQQILGQGPKLLIQFQNNGVVDDSQLPKDRFSAERLKGVDSTLKIQPAKLEDSAVYLCASSLAVDTQYFGPGTRLTVL.

The rearrangement links TRBV18 to TRBJ1-2; D is undetermined. The CDR3 runs to 13 residues. The germline V gene encodes CDR1 KGHSH and CDR2 LQKENI. V was cut by 3 bases and J by 2 bases, with 7 bases left in between. The CDR3, as DNA: TGTGCCAGCTCACCGGGCACAAACTATGGCTACACCTTC. Translating gives CASSPGTNYGYTF.

The chain carries TRBV5-1 and TRBJ1-2; D is unresolved. Germline V CDR1 and CDR2: SGHRS, YFSETQ. The CDR3 has 14 amino acids. The V end was cut by 0 bases, the J end by 7 bases, with 13 bases between. The CDR3: CASSLGGRQSGYTF. CDR3 sequence (DNA): TGCGCCAGCAGCTTGGGCGGCAGGCAAAGTGGCTACACCTTC. The entire variable domain, with the rest obtained from reference TRBV5-1 and TRBJ1-2, is as follows: KAGVTQTPRYLIKTRGQQVTLSCSPISGHRSVSWYQQTPGQGLQFLFEYFSETQRNKGNFPGRFSGRQFSNSRSEMNVSTLELGDSALYLCASSLGGRQSGYTFGSGTRLTVV.

The chain couples TRBV6-5 to TRBJ2-3; 11 nucleotides line up with TRBD2. V gave up 2 bases and J gave up 8 bases; unmatched junction bases: 6. CDR1 is MNHEY, CDR2 SVGAGI, per germline. The CDR3 contains 15 residues. For the CDR3, the DNA is TGTGCCAGCAGTTACACTAGCGGGAGAGGGAGTACGCAGTATTTT. Its protein product is CASSYTSGRGSTQYF.

The V gene is TRBV5-3, the J gene TRBJ2-7; 8 bases are shared with TRBD2. Being an ORF, TRBV5-3 has a function that is uncertain. J was trimmed by 8 bases and V by 7 bases; bases with no gene match: 8. The CDR3 spans 12 residues. Here the CDR3 reads CARGTGGAKQYF. The CDR3 bases are TGTGCCAGAGGGACCGGGGGGGCCAAGCAGTACTTC.

The CDR3 here is CASSLTGLSGYEQYF. Written as DNA, the CDR3 is TGTGCCAGCAGTTTGACAGGGTTGAGTGGGTACGAGCAGTACTTC. The genes are TRBV28 and TRBJ2-7; 7 nucleotides match TRBD1. CDR1 and CDR2 from the germline V gene are MDHEN and SYDVKM. CDR3 length: 15 residues. V was clipped by 3 bases and J by 4 bases; unmatched bases: 9.

CDR3 sequence: CASSYSLAYEQYF. The CDR3, as DNA: TGTGCCAGCAGTTACTCGCTAGCTTACGAGCAGTACTTC. The chain recombines TRBV6-6 with TRBJ2-7, with D tentatively TRBD2 (5 bases). V lost 0 bases to trimming and J lost 4 bases, with 7 bases between them. CDR1 MNHNY and CDR2 SVGAGI come from the germline V gene (reference sequence). The CDR3 sequence is 13 residues long.

The gene calls are TRBV7-2 and TRBJ1-1; no clear D gene. Trimming left V 0 bases short and J 0 bases short, with 8 bases between. The CDR3 spans 15 residues. The germline V gene has CDR1 SGHTA and CDR2 FQGNSA. The CDR3 region has the DNA TGTGCCAGCAGCTTAGCCGGGATAATGAACACTGAAGCTTTCTTT. This gives the protein CASSLAGIMNTEAFF.

The chain recombines TRBV11-3 with TRBJ2-7, with D possibly being TRBD2 (6 bases). This CDR3 contains 13 residues. Between the trimmed V and J ends, which lost 6 bases and 5 bases, there was a span of 14 bases. Looked up from germline, CDR1 is SGHNT and CDR2 is YENEEA. For the CDR3, the DNA is TGTGCCAGCAGTTTCGGGGAGGCCCACGAGCAGTACTTC. It yields the protein CASSFGEAHEQYF. Combining the CDR3 with reference TRBV11-3 and TRBJ2-7 gives the whole variable domain EAGVVQSPRYKIIEKKQPVAFWCNPISGHNTLYWYLQNLGQGPELLIRYENEEAVDDSQLPKDRFSAERLKGVDSTLKIQPAELGDSAVYLCASSFGEAHEQYFGPGTRLTVT.

This chain connects TRBV5-1 to TRBJ1-1; D might be TRBD1 (6 bases). Deletions cut 1 base from V and 10 bases from J, with 17 bases between. The CDR3 spans 14 residues. Per the germline V gene, CDR1 is SGHRS and CDR2 is YFSETQ. The chain's CDR3 is CASSLLGGTNSAFF. The CDR3 DNA sequence: TGCGCCAGCAGCTTGCTTGGAGGGACAAATTCAGCTTTCTTT.

The CDR3 here is CSAIGGSEQYF. Written as DNA, the CDR3 is TGCAGTGCTATCGGGGGTTCCGAGCAGTACTTC. This chain connects TRBV20-1 to TRBJ2-7; weak D call: TRBD2 (6 bases). Trimming removed 4 bases at V and 6 bases at J, with 10 bases between. The CDR3 has 11 amino acids. Per germline, CDR1 DFQATT and CDR2 SNEGSKA (reference sequence).

Only one count was recorded for this clone. The V gene is TRBV18, the J gene TRBJ2-5; 10 nucleotides agree with TRBD2. In germline, CDR1 is KGHSH, CDR2 LQKENI. V gave up 2 bases and J gave up 2 bases; unmatched junction bases: 11. This CDR3 spans 18 amino acids. The CDR3 protein is CASSPRRAGGRGQETQYF. In DNA form, the CDR3 reads TGTGCCAGCTCACCAAGGAGAGCGGGAGGGAGGGGACAAGAGACCCAGTACTTC. Complete variable domain (other parts from reference TRBV18 and TRBJ2-5): NAGVMQNPRHLVRRRGQEARLRCSPMKGHSHVYWYRQLPEEGLKFMVYLQKENIIDESGMPKERFSAEFPKEGPSILRIQQVVRGDSAAYFCASSPRRAGGRGQETQYFGPGTRLLVL.

The chain is built from TRBV15 and TRBJ2-3; 7 positions match TRBD1. V shed 3 bases, J shed 2 bases, and the junction held 5 bases outside the gene matches. Germline lookup yields CDR1 LNHNV and CDR2 YYDKDF (reference sequence). The CDR3 contains 15 residues. This chain's CDR3 is CATSRGDRPTDTQYF. CDR3 coding DNA: TGTGCCACCAGCAGGGGGGACAGACCCACAGATACGCAGTATTTT.

The rearrangement uses TRBV30 and TRBJ2-6; 11 bases match TRBD1. CDR3 length equals 15 residues. V dropped 5 bases and J dropped 2; count of bases not matched to a gene: 2. Per germline, CDR1 GTSNPN and CDR2 SVGIG (reference sequence). The CDR3 DNA is TGTGCCTGGGGGACAGGGGGTGCTGGGGCCAACGTCCTGACTTTC. Translating gives CAWGTGGAGANVLTF.